These T cell receptor beta chains were read from a single sample in a study of Ad26.COV2.S vaccination and SARS-CoV-2 variants. Repertoires were generated with immunoSEQ multiplex PCR, while TCRdb's copy carries only in-frame clones and drops some. The sample has 350,000 to 450,000 clones; approximately 92% are singletons. The sequences come from peripheral blood, collected in a trial of Ad26.COV2.S vaccine versus placebo. These TCRs come from a person aged 18-65 years who received the Ad26.COV2.S COVID-19 vaccine or a placebo. Both conserved end residues are part of each CDR3. Each record gives: CDR3 length, J gene, clone size, D gene, V gene, CDR3 DNA, CDR3 protein. The D gene is left open where the match is weak. Clone size, where shown, is once, few, many, or a class for clones that have expanded.

>15|TRBJ1-3|NA|NA|TRBV6-5
TGTGCCAGCAGTTACTTCGACGGCTCTGGAAACACCATATATTTT
CASSYFDGSGNTIYF
>11|TRBJ1-1|NA|NA|TRBV30
TGTGCCTGGGGGGGGTTCACTGAAGCTTTCTTT
CAWGGFTEAFF
>13|TRBJ1-1|NA|NA|TRBV19
TGTGCCAGTAGTATTAATCGGGGAACTGAAGCTTTCTTT
CASSINRGTEAFF
>13|TRBJ2-2|NA|NA|TRBV19
TGTGCCAGTAGTCCGCATGCCACCGGGGAGCTGTTTTTT
CASSPHATGELFF
>16|TRBJ2-2|NA|NA|TRBV6-2/TRBV6-3
TGTGCCAGCAGTTACTCGCCAGGGGCCGGCACCGGGGAGCTGTTTTTT
CASSYSPGAGTGELFF
>11|TRBJ2-5|few|NA|TRBV19
TGTGCCAGTAGTGTGCAAGAGACCCAGTACTTC
CASSVQETQYF
>14|TRBJ1-1|NA|NA|TRBV3-1/TRBV3-2
TGTGCCAGCAGCCAAAGGCATGGTGACACTGAAGCTTTCTTT
CASSQRHGDTEAFF
>15|TRBJ2-5|NA|NA|TRBV7-9
TGTGCCAGCAGCCCGCGGGTCGCTTTCCAAGAGACCCAGTACTTC
CASSPRVAFQETQYF
>16|TRBJ2-1|NA|NA|TRBV18
TGTGCCAGCTCACCATCGAACAGGCCGACCTACAATGAGCAGTTCTTC
CASSPSNRPTYNEQFF
>15|TRBJ2-1|NA|NA|TRBV9
TGTGCCAGCAGCGTGGGGGACGGATACTACAATGAGCAGTTCTTC
CASSVGDGYYNEQFF
>13|TRBJ2-1|NA|NA|TRBV7-2
TGTGCCAGCGGACCGAAGGGCTACAATGAGCAGTTCTTC
CASGPKGYNEQFF
>13|TRBJ1-2|once|NA|TRBV9
TGTGCCAGCAGTGATCTCGGACAGTATGGCTACACCTTC
CASSDLGQYGYTF
>13|TRBJ2-5|once|TRBD1|TRBV5-5
TGTGCCAGCACCGGGACAGGGGTAGAGACCCAGTACTTC
CASTGTGVETQYF
>12|TRBJ1-5|NA|NA|TRBV28
TGTGCCAGCAGTTTTCGGGAGGGGGCCCAGCATTTT
CASSFREGAQHF
>15|TRBJ2-1|NA|TRBD2|TRBV10-1
TGCGCCAGCAGTGAACGACTAGCGGGGGTCTCTGAGCAGTTCTTC
CASSERLAGVSEQFF
>14|TRBJ2-5|NA|NA|TRBV7-9
TGTGCCAGCAGCTTGGTAGGGGCGAGGGAGACCCAGTACTTC
CASSLVGARETQYF
>14|TRBJ2-1|once|NA|TRBV6-2/TRBV6-3
TGTGCCAGCAGTTCAACACAGGAGGGCAATGAGCAGTTCTTC
CASSSTQEGNEQFF
>12|TRBJ1-3|once|NA|TRBV12-3/TRBV12-4
TGTGCCAGCAAGAGCTCTGGAAACACCATATATTTT
CASKSSGNTIYF
>13|TRBJ1-1|NA|NA|TRBV7-2
TGTGCCAGCAGCCCCGGATGGGGGACTGAAGCTTTCTTT
CASSPGWGTEAFF
>15|TRBJ2-2|once|NA|TRBV27
TGTGCCAGCAGGGGGCCTCTTTTGACCAGCGGGGAGCTGTTTTTT
CASRGPLLTSGELFF
>14|TRBJ2-7|once|TRBD1|TRBV6-5
TGTGCCACGGGAGTAGGACAGGGGTTGGAAGAGCAGTACTTC
CATGVGQGLEEQYF
>14|TRBJ1-2|NA|TRBD1|TRBV13
TGTGCCAGCAGGGTCGGGACAGGGTTAGATGGCTACACCTTC
CASRVGTGLDGYTF
>14|TRBJ2-1|NA|NA|TRBV27
TGTGCCAGCAATGAGGCGGACTCCTACAATGAGCAGTTCTTC
CASNEADSYNEQFF
>15|TRBJ1-2|NA|TRBD1|TRBV3-1/TRBV3-2
TGTGCCAGCAGCTTCCGGGACAGGGTTAACTATGGCTACACCTTC
CASSFRDRVNYGYTF
>17|TRBJ2-1|NA|NA|TRBV4-3
TGCGCCAGCAGCCAAGATTTAGGAGAGGCGGGGTACAATGAGCAGTTCTTC
CASSQDLGEAGYNEQFF
>13|TRBJ1-1|NA|TRBD1|TRBV4-3
TGCGCCAGCAGCCAAGTGACAGGGCCCAAAGCTTTCTTT
CASSQVTGPKAFF
>14|TRBJ1-6|NA|TRBD1|TRBV6-5
TGTGCCACGACCCTAGACAGGGTCGGGTCACCCCTCCACTTT
CATTLDRVGSPLHF
>16|TRBJ2-1|NA|NA|TRBV27
TGTGCCAGCGCCCCCGTGGGGGGTAGCTCCTACAATGAGCAGTTCTTC
CASAPVGGSSYNEQFF
>16|TRBJ2-3|once|TRBD2|TRBV3-1/TRBV3-2
TGTGCCAGCCAAAGATGGGCTAGCGGGGGATTAGATACGCAGTATTTT
CASQRWASGGLDTQYF
>14|TRBJ2-4|NA|NA|TRBV6-6
TGTGCCAGCAGTTACGGGGACCCAGGGTACATTCAGTACTTC
CASSYGDPGYIQYF
>18|TRBJ2-7|NA|TRBD2|TRBV11-2
TGTGCCAGCAGCTTAACGCTCGAGCGGGGGGCATTCTCCTACGAGCAGTACTTC
CASSLTLERGAFSYEQYF
>14|TRBJ2-5|NA|NA|TRBV5-4
TGTGCCAGCAGCTTGGTTGCAGCTCAAGAGACCCAGTACTTC
CASSLVAAQETQYF
>13|TRBJ1-1|NA|NA|TRBV27
TGTGCCAGCAGTTTATCCCAGGGCACTGAAGCTTTCTTT
CASSLSQGTEAFF
>14|TRBJ1-4|NA|TRBD1|TRBV28
TGTGCCAGCAGTTTACAGACAGGGTATGAAAAACTGTTTTTT
CASSLQTGYEKLFF
>13|TRBJ2-2|NA|TRBD1|TRBV7-6
TGTGCCACCAGGACAGGGTACACCGGGGAGCTGTTTTTT
CATRTGYTGELFF
>14|TRBJ1-4|NA|NA|TRBV7-9
TGTGCCAGCAGCCTTCGGACGGCTAATGAAAAACTGTTTTTT
CASSLRTANEKLFF
>14|TRBJ2-7|NA|NA|TRBV30
TGTGCCTGGAGTGTACACTCAGGGGACTACGAGCAGTACTTC
CAWSVHSGDYEQYF
>17|TRBJ2-3|once|NA|TRBV11-2
TGTGCCAGCAGCATAAGCGGGACTATTGGGGGCACGGATACGCAGTATTTT
CASSISGTIGGTDTQYF
>16|TRBJ1-1|NA|NA|TRBV3-1/TRBV3-2
TGTGCCAGCAGCCCCAGACAGACAGACACCGGCCCCGGAGCTTTCTTT
CASSPRQTDTGPGAFF
>16|TRBJ2-1|NA|TRBD2|TRBV5-1
TGCGCCAGCAGCTTGACCACCGGGACTAGCGGCGATGAGCAGTTCTTC
CASSLTTGTSGDEQFF
>12|TRBJ2-5|NA|NA|TRBV30
TGTGCCTGGAGTCAACCCAGGGAGACCCAGTACTTC
CAWSQPRETQYF
>13|TRBJ2-2|once|NA|TRBV11-3
TGTGCCAGCAGCTTTACGGCCACCGGGGAGCTGTTTTTT
CASSFTATGELFF
>14|TRBJ1-2|NA|NA|TRBV7-2
TGTGCCAGCAGCTTAGAGGTCGTTTTCTATGGCTACACCTTC
CASSLEVVFYGYTF
>13|TRBJ1-5|NA|NA|TRBV30
TGTGCCTGGAGTTCCCTCGGCAATCAGCCCCAGCATTTT
CAWSSLGNQPQHF
>14|TRBJ2-3|NA|NA|TRBV27
TGTGCCAGCAGCCGAGGGTCTAGCACAGATACGCAGTATTTT
CASSRGSSTDTQYF
>16|TRBJ2-6|NA|NA|TRBV6-2/TRBV6-3
TGTGCCAGCAGTTACCCACTCAGCTCTGGGGCCAACGTCCTGACTTTC
CASSYPLSSGANVLTF
>15|TRBJ2-1|NA|NA|TRBV5-1
TGCGCCAGCAGCCCGGACGGACACCTCTCCAATGAGCAGTTCTTC
CASSPDGHLSNEQFF
>15|TRBJ2-3|once|NA|TRBV21-1
TGTGCCAGCAGCAACCGGAAAGAAATCGGAGATACGCAGTATTTT
CASSNRKEIGDTQYF
>11|TRBJ2-7|NA|NA|TRBV6-6
TGTGCCAGCAGTTATGCGGGCGAGCAGTACTTC
CASSYAGEQYF
>12|TRBJ2-7|NA|TRBD1|TRBV12-3/TRBV12-4
TGTGCCAGCAGTCGGATCAGGGGGCAGGAGTACTTC
CASSRIRGQEYF
>16|TRBJ2-5|NA|NA|TRBV7-2
TGTGCCAGCAGCTTACGGGAAGGCAGGGGAGGCGAGACCCAGTACTTC
CASSLREGRGGETQYF
>15|TRBJ2-2|NA|NA|TRBV2
TGTGCCAGCCGTGCAGGAACAGCGAACACCGGGGAGCTGTTTTTT
CASRAGTANTGELFF
>13|TRBJ2-1|NA|NA|TRBV7-9
TGTGCCAGCAGCTTTCACGGGGGGCCTGAGCAGTTCTTC
CASSFHGGPEQFF
>14|TRBJ1-6|NA|NA|TRBV6-5
TGTGCCAGCAGTTACCGCCCGCCTAATTCACCCCTCCACTTT
CASSYRPPNSPLHF
>14|TRBJ2-5|NA|NA|TRBV6-5
TGTGCCAGCAGTTACGAGGACAACCAAGAGACCCAGTACTTC
CASSYEDNQETQYF
>16|TRBJ1-6|NA|NA|TRBV5-1
TGCGCCAGCAGCTACAGGGAGAGCTCCTATAATTCACCCCTCCACTTT
CASSYRESSYNSPLHF